This T cell receptor (beta chain) was captured by sequencing in a study of blood T cell repertoires in COVID-19. Whole-study context: Specimens from acute and convalescent COVID-19 originated in the United States, Italy and Spain. The cDNA or gDNA used as material had been derived from T cells, B-cell-depleted T cells, or PBMCs.

The table came from immunoSEQ multiplex PCR; TCRdb's copy has only in-frame clones and leaves some out. The sample carries about 310,000 clones, 80% to 90% recorded once. The CDR3 runs 10 residues. Germline V gives CDR1 DFQATT, CDR2 SNEGSKA (reference sequence). V shed 4 bases and J shed 11 bases, with 9 bases lying between them. The specimen sequenced was peripheral blood. The chain has TRBV20-1 and TRBJ1-5; no firm D call. The clonotype was recovered from a man between 50 and 59 years old with active or convalescent COVID-19. CDR3 sequence reads: CSAKEHSQHF. CDR3 in DNA: TGCAGTGCTAAAGAGCACTCCCAGCATTTT.